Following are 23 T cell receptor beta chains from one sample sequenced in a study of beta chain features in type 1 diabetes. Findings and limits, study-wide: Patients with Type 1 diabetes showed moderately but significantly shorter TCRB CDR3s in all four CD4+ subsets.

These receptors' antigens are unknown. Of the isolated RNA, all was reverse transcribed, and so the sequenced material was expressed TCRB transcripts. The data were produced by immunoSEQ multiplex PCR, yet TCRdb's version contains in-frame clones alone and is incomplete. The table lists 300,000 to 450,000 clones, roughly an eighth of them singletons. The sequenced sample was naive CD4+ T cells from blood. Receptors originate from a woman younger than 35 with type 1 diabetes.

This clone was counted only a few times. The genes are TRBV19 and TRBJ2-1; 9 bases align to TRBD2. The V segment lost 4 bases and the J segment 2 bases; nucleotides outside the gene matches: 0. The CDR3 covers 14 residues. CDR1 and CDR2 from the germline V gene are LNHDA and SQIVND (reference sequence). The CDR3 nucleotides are TGTGCCAGTAGTACTAGCGGGACCTACAATGAGCAGTTCTTC. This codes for CASSTSGTYNEQFF. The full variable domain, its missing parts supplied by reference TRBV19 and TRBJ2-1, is DGGITQSPKYLFRKEGQNVTLSCEQNLNHDAMYWYRQDPGQGLRLIYYSQIVNDFQKGDIAEGYSVSREKKESFPLTVTSAQKNPTAFYLCASSTSGTYNEQFFGPGTRLTVL.

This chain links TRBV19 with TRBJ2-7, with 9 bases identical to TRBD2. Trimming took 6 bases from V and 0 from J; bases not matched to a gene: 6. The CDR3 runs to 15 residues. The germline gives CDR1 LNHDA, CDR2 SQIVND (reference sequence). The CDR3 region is CASSPTSGLSYEQYF. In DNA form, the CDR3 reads TGTGCCAGTAGCCCGACTAGCGGTCTCTCCTACGAGCAGTACTTC.

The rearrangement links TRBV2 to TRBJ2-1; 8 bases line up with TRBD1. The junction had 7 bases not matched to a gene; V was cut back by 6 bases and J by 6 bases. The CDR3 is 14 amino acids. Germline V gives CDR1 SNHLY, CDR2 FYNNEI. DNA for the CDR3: TGTGCCAGCAGGGACAGGGAGCTCCCCAATGAGCAGTTCTTC. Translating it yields CASRDRELPNEQFF.

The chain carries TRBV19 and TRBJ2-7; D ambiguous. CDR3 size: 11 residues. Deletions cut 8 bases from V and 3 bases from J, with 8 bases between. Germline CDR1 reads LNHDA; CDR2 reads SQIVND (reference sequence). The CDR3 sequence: CASGQIYEQYF. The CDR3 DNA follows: TGTGCCAGTGGGCAGATCTACGAGCAGTACTTC. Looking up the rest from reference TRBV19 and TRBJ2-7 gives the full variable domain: DGGITQSPKYLFRKEGQNVTLSCEQNLNHDAMYWYRQDPGQGLRLIYYSQIVNDFQKGDIAEGYSVSREKKESFPLTVTSAQKNPTAFYLCASGQIYEQYFGPGTRLTVT.

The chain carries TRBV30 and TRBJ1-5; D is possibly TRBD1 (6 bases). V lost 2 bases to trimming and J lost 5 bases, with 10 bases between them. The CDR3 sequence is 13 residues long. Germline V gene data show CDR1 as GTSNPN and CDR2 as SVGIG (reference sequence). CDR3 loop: CAWSNREYQPQHF. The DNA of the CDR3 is TGTGCCTGGAGTAACAGGGAGTATCAGCCCCAGCATTTT.

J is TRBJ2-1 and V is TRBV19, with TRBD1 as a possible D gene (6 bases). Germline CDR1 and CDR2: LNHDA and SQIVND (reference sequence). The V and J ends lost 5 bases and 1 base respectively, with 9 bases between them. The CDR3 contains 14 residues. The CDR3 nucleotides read TGTGCCAGTAGTGGGGGCGGTTCCTACAATGAGCAGTTCTTC. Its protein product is CASSGGGSYNEQFF.

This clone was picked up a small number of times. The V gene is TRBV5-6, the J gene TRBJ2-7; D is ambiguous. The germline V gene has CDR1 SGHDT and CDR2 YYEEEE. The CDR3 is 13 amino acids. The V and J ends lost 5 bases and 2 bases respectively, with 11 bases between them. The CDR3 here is CASRPVGAYEQYF. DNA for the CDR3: TGTGCCAGCAGGCCGGTGGGCGCCTACGAGCAGTACTTC.

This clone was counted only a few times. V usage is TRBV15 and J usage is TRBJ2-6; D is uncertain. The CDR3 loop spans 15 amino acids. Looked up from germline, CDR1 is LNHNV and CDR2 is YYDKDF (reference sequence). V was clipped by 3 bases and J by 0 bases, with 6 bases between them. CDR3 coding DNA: TGTGCCACCAGCAGTATACTCTCTGGGGCCAACGTCCTGACTTTC. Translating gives CATSSILSGANVLTF. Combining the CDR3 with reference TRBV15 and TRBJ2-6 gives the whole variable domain DAMVIQNPRYQVTQFGKPVTLSCSQTLNHNVMYWYQQKSSQAPKLLFHYYDKDFNNEADTPDNFQSRRPNTSFCFLDIRSPGLGDTAMYLCATSSILSGANVLTFGAGSRLTVL.

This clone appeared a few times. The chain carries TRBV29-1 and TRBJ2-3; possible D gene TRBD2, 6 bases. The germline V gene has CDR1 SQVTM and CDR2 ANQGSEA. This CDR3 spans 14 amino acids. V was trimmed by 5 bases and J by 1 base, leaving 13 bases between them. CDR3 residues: CSVRLAFRTDTQYF. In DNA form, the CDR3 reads TGCAGCGTTAGGCTAGCGTTCCGCACAGATACGCAGTATTTT.

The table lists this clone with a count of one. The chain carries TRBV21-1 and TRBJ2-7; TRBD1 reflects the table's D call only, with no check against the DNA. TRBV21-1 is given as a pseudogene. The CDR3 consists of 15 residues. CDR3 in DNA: TGTGCCAGCAGCCGACCGGACAGGGGCGGACTCGAGCAGTACTTC. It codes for CASSRPDRGGLEQYF.

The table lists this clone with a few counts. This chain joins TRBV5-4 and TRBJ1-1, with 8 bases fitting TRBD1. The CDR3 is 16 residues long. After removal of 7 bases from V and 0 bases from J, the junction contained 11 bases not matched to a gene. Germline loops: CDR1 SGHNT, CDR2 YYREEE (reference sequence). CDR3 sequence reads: CASSVGQGWVNTEAFF. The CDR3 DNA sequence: TGTGCCAGCTCTGTCGGACAGGGTTGGGTGAACACTGAAGCTTTCTTT.

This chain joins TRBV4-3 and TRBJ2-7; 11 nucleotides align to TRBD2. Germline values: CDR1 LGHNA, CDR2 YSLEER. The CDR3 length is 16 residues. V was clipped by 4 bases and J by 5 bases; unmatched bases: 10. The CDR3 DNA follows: TGCGCCAGCAGCCGATCGACTAGCGGGATATTCCACGAGCAGTACTTC. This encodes CASSRSTSGIFHEQYF.

The chain's CDR3 is CASSPKISRDTEAFF. The CDR3 bases are TGCGCCAGCAGCCCAAAGATTAGCCGAGACACTGAAGCTTTCTTT. The chain recombines TRBV4-3 with TRBJ1-1; D call uncertain. Germline V gene sequence: CDR1 LGHNA, CDR2 YSLEER. The CDR3 consists of 15 residues. Trimming cost V 4 bases and J 3 bases, with 15 bases left between them.

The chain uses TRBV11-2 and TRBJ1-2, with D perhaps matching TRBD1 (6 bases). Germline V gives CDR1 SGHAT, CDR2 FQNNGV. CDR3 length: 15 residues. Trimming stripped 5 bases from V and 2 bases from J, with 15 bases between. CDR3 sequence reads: CASSIHPGTNYGYTF. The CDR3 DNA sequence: TGTGCCAGCAGCATCCACCCCGGGACAAACTATGGCTACACCTTC.

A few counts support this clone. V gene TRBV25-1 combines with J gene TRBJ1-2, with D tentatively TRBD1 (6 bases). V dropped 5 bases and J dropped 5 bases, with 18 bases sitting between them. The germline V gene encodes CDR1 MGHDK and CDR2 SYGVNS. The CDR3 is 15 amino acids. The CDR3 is CASSSRVQGRYGYTF. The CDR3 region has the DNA TGTGCCAGCAGTTCTCGGGTACAGGGACGATATGGCTACACCTTC.

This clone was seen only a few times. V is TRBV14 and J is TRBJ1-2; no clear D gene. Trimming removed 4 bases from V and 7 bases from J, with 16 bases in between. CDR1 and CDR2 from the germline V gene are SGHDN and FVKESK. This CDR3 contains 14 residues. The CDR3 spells CASSLLEGWSGYTF. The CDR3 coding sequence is TGTGCCAGCAGCCTACTGGAGGGATGGAGTGGCTACACCTTC.

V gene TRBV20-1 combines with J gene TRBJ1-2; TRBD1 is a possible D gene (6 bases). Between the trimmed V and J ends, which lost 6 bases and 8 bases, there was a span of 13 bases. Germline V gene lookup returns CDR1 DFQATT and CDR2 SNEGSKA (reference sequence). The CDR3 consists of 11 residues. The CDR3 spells CSADRFGGYTF. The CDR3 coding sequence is TGCAGTGCCGACAGGTTTGGCGGCTACACCTTC.

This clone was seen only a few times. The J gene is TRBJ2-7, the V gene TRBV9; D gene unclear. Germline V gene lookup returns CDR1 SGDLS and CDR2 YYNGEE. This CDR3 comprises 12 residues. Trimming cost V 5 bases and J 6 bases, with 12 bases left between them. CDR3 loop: CASSRDMSEQYF. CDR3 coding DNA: TGTGCCAGCAGTCGAGACATGTCCGAGCAGTACTTC.

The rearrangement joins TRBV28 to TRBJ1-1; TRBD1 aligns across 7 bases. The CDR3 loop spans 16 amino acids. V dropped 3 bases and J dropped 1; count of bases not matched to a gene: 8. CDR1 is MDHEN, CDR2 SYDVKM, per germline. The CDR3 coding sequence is TGTGCCAGCAGTTTGGACAGGCTGTTGTCGAACACTGAAGCTTTCTTT. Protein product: CASSLDRLLSNTEAFF.

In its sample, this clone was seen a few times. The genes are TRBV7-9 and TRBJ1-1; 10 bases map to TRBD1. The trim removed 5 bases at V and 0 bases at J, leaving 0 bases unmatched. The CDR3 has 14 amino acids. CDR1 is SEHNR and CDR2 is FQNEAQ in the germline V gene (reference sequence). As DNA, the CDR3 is TGTGCCAGCAGCGGGACAGGGGTGAACACTGAAGCTTTCTTT. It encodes CASSGTGVNTEAFF.

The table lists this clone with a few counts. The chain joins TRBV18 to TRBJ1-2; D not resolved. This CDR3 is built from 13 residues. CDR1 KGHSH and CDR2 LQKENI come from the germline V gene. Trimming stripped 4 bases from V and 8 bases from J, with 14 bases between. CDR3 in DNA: TGTGCCAGCTCACGATCCGAGGAGGGAGGCTACACCTTC. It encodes CASSRSEEGGYTF.

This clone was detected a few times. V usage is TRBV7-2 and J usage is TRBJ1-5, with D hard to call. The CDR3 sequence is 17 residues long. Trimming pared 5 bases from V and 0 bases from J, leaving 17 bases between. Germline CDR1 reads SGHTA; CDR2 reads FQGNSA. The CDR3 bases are TGTGCCAGCAGCCTACGACCGGGATGGGATAGCAATCAGCCCCAGCATTTT. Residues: CASSLRPGWDSNQPQHF. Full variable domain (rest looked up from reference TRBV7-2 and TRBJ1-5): GAGVSQSPSNKVTEKGKDVELRCDPISGHTALYWYRQSLGQGLEFLIYFQGNSAPDKSGLPSDRFSAERTGGSVSTLTIQRTQQEDSAVYLCASSLRPGWDSNQPQHFGDGTRLSIL.

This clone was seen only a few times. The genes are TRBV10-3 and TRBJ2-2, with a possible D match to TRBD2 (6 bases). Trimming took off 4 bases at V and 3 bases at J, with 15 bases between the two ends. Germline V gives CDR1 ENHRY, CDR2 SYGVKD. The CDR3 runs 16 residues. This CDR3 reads CAISVGTSLYTGELFF. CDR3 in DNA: TGTGCCATCAGTGTAGGAACTAGCCTGTACACCGGGGAGCTGTTTTTT.